The entry that follows covers one TCR beta chain sequence. The antigen is unknown. The V gene's germline CDR1 is ENHRY and CDR2 SYGVKD. Trimming removed 10 bases from V and 0 bases from J; junction bases left unmatched: 3. The CDR3 contains 16 residues. The sample is drawn from a study of CD8 T cells in ankylosing spondylitis. Study-level results: In ankylosing spondylitis blood, a motif of roughly 8 highly homologous TCR beta variants appeared characteristic.

The TCR beta libraries were generated through quantitative 5'-RACE incorporating molecular barcodes. One entry per CDR3 protein, called by TCRdb with MiXCR from the 5' RACE reads. The sample lists 150,000 to 250,000 distinct CDR3 sequences, 9.5% to 15% seen once, with approximately 15% in the top ten. The sequence derives from a male donor with ankylosing spondylitis or in good health (not recorded which). The sequenced sample consisted of blood, either unsorted or a sorted T cell fraction (not recorded which). The chain recombines TRBV10-3 with TRBJ2-6; 13 bases are a match to TRBD2. Written as DNA, the CDR3 is TGTGCCAGCGGACTAGCGGGGGACTCTGGGGCCAACGTCCTGACTTTC. Protein sequence: CASGLAGDSGANVLTF.